These T cell receptor beta chains were read from a single sample in a study of identical twins. In TCRdb, the 5' RACE reads were re-called with MiXCR into one record per CDR3 protein. The sample contains 650,000 to 800,000 distinct CDR3 sequences, less than 10% of which appear only once. The sample also formed part of further work on yellow fever vaccine responses in identical twins.

The sample was PBMCs. The source is a woman under 30 in good health. The CDR3 runs from the conserved cysteine through the conserved F or W. D genes are given only for firm matches. Some rows mark clone size as missing; the rest say once, few, many or name a class of expanded clone.

abundance	v_gene	d_gene	j_gene	CDR3aa	CDR3nt
many	TRBV6-5	TRBD2	TRBJ2-3	CASSYSGGAGDTQYF	TGTGCCAGCAGTTACTCCGGGGGGGCGGGAGATACGCAGTATTTT
NA	TRBV9	NA	TRBJ2-1	CASSANREHPNSYNEQFF	TGTGCCAGCAGCGCGAATCGGGAACACCCCAACTCCTACAATGAGCAGTTCTTC
NA	TRBV6-5	NA	TRBJ2-3	CASSYEGEATDTQYF	TGTGCCAGCAGTTACGAGGGGGAGGCCACAGATACGCAGTATTTT
few	TRBV30	NA	TRBJ2-5	CAWSPGGSSVETQYF	TGTGCCTGGAGTCCCGGGGGTAGCTCGGTGGAGACCCAGTACTTC
few	TRBV7-6	NA	TRBJ2-7	CASSHRPSQGLDEQYF	TGTGCCAGCAGCCACCGGCCGAGTCAGGGGCTCGACGAGCAGTACTTC
NA	TRBV30	TRBD1	TRBJ1-5	CAWSQKTTGNQPQHF	TGTGCCTGGAGCCAAAAGACGACAGGGAATCAGCCCCAGCATTTT
many	TRBV12-3/TRBV12-4	TRBD2	TRBJ2-1	CASSMGLAGNNEQFF	TGTGCCAGCAGTATGGGACTAGCGGGGAACAATGAGCAGTTCTTC
NA	TRBV20-1	NA	TRBJ2-7	CSARIQGIYEQYF	TGCAGTGCTAGAATACAGGGAATCTACGAGCAGTACTTC
NA	TRBV10-1	TRBD2	TRBJ2-2	CASSGWDRASSSGRPENTGELFF	TGCGCCAGCAGTGGATGGGACAGGGCCTCTTCTAGCGGGAGGCCAGAGAACACCGGGGAGCTGTTTTTT
many	TRBV6-1	TRBD1	TRBJ2-7	CASILGTGGYEQYF	TGTGCCAGCATCCTCGGGACAGGGGGCTACGAGCAGTACTTC
NA	TRBV2	TRBD2	TRBJ2-5	CASNKAGGETQYF	TGTGCCAGCAATAAAGCGGGGGGGGAGACCCAGTACTTC
many	TRBV6-5	NA	TRBJ1-6	CASSYQGPNSPLHF	TGTGCCAGCAGTTACCAGGGTCCTAATTCACCCCTCCACTTT
many	TRBV12-3/TRBV12-4	TRBD1	TRBJ2-7	CASTKPGQPNYEQYF	TGTGCCAGCACTAAACCGGGACAGCCAAACTACGAGCAGTACTTC
NA	TRBV5-1	NA	TRBJ2-2	CASSLDSRGTGELFF	TGCGCCAGCAGCTTGGACAGTCGGGGCACCGGGGAGCTGTTTTTT
NA	TRBV7-8	NA	TRBJ1-1	CASSTGSGQNTEAFF	TGTGCCAGCAGTACAGGGAGCGGGCAGAACACTGAAGCTTTCTTT
many	TRBV19	NA	TRBJ1-6	CASKGVASSPLHF	TGTGCCAGTAAAGGGGTTGCGAGTTCACCCCTCCACTTT
few	TRBV5-4	TRBD2	TRBJ2-1	CASLIAGGYNEQFF	TGTGCCAGCTTAATAGCGGGGGGCTACAATGAGCAGTTCTTC
few	TRBV5-6	NA	TRBJ2-2	CASSLIGAFTGELFF	TGTGCCAGCAGCTTGATCGGGGCCTTCACCGGGGAGCTGTTTTTT
few	TRBV28	TRBD1	TRBJ2-7	CASSARDRASYEQYF	TGTGCCAGCAGTGCCCGGGACAGAGCCTCCTACGAGCAGTACTTC
NA	TRBV28	TRBD2	TRBJ2-2	CASSFPGLAGSGELFF	TGTGCCAGCAGTTTCCCCGGACTAGCGGGATCCGGGGAGCTGTTTTTT
many	TRBV7-2	NA	TRBJ2-3	CASSLAGNVDTQYF	TGTGCCAGCAGCTTAGCGGGAAATGTAGATACGCAGTATTTT
NA	TRBV7-9	TRBD2	TRBJ2-3	CASSRLAGGPGDTQYF	TGTGCCAGCAGCCGTCTAGCGGGAGGGCCGGGAGATACGCAGTATTTT
few	TRBV30	NA	TRBJ2-7	CAWSVPTQYEQYF	TGTGCCTGGAGTGTCCCCACCCAATACGAGCAGTACTTC
few	TRBV10-3	TRBD2	TRBJ2-7	CAISESPESGRRDEQYF	TGTGCCATCAGTGAGTCTCCGGAAAGCGGGAGGAGGGACGAGCAGTACTTC
NA	TRBV20-1	NA	TRBJ1-2	CSAVARNYGYTF	TGCAGTGCGGTCGCACGTAACTATGGCTACACCTTC
many	TRBV20-1	NA	TRBJ2-3	CSAGELLRQGTDTQYF	TGCAGTGCTGGCGAACTCCTGCGTCAGGGGACAGATACGCAGTATTTT
once	TRBV19	NA	TRBJ2-1	CASSMLSYNEQFF	TGTGCCAGTAGTATGCTGTCCTACAATGAGCAGTTCTTC
NA	TRBV7-2	NA	TRBJ2-7	CASSLASEDEQYF	TGTGCCAGCAGCTTAGCTAGCGAGGACGAGCAGTACTTC
many	TRBV12-3/TRBV12-4	NA	TRBJ2-3	CASRNRDERTDTQYF	TGTGCCAGCAGGAACCGGGACGAACGCACAGATACGCAGTATTTT
few	TRBV27	TRBD2	TRBJ2-7	CASSPPTSGIGGLIYEQYF	TGTGCCAGCAGTCCCCCGACTAGCGGGATAGGGGGTCTTATTTACGAGCAGTACTTC
many	TRBV5-1	TRBD1	TRBJ2-2	CASSLGPTGGSSGELFF	TGCGCCAGCAGCTTGGGTCCAACAGGGGGCTCGTCCGGGGAGCTGTTTTTT
few	TRBV7-6	NA	TRBJ1-5	CASSPAGNQPQHF	TGTGCCAGCAGCCCGGCGGGGAATCAGCCCCAGCATTTT
few	TRBV29-1	NA	TRBJ2-3	CSVAEGTDTQYF	TGCAGCGTTGCGGAGGGCACAGATACGCAGTATTTT
NA	TRBV10-2	NA	TRBJ1-1	CATALNTEAFF	TGCGCCACCGCACTGAACACTGAAGCTTTCTTT
few	TRBV20-1	NA	TRBJ2-7	CSARGLVPEQYF	TGCAGTGCTAGGGGGCTAGTCCCCGAGCAGTACTTC
many	TRBV28	TRBD2	TRBJ2-5	CASSLGLAGESRSQYF	TGTGCCAGCAGTTTAGGACTAGCGGGGGAATCTAGGTCCCAGTACTTC
NA	TRBV29-1	TRBD2	TRBJ2-1	CSSRTSGYEQFF	TGCAGCTCCCGGACTAGCGGGTATGAGCAGTTCTTC
NA	TRBV7-2	NA	TRBJ2-3	CASSLGGGYTDTQYF	TGTGCCAGCAGCTTAGGAGGCGGGTACACAGATACGCAGTATTTT
many	TRBV10-3	TRBD2	TRBJ2-3	CAISEGLAPDTQYF	TGTGCCATCAGCGAGGGACTAGCCCCAGATACGCAGTATTTT
few	TRBV20-1	NA	TRBJ2-1	CSERRGGNEQFF	TGCAGTGAGAGGCGGGGAGGCAATGAGCAGTTCTTC
many	TRBV12-3/TRBV12-4	NA	TRBJ1-5	CASRPGGNQPQHF	TGTGCCAGCAGGCCGGGGGGCAATCAGCCCCAGCATTTT
few	TRBV4-2	NA	TRBJ2-3	CASSQDQSTSTDTQYF	TGTGCCAGCAGCCAAGATCAGAGCACTAGCACAGATACGCAGTATTTT
NA	TRBV6-2/TRBV6-3	NA	TRBJ2-7	CASSAVRITYEQYF	TGTGCCAGCAGTGCCGTACGGATAACCTACGAGCAGTACTTC
NA	TRBV20-1	NA	TRBJ2-3	CSARDLLSTDTQYF	TGCAGTGCTAGAGATTTACTTTCCACAGATACGCAGTATTTT
NA	TRBV6-2/TRBV6-3	TRBD1	TRBJ1-5	CASSLDRDGQPQHF	TGTGCCAGCAGCCTTGACAGGGATGGACAGCCCCAGCATTTT
few	TRBV20-1	NA	TRBJ2-3	CSAMGSRYTDTQYF	TGCAGTGCTATGGGTAGCAGATACACAGATACGCAGTATTTT
NA	TRBV12-3/TRBV12-4	NA	TRBJ2-7	CASTLPELGREQYF	TGTGCCAGCACCTTGCCCGAGTTAGGCCGCGAGCAGTACTTC
few	TRBV9	NA	TRBJ1-4	CASSVGGLNEKLFF	TGTGCCAGCAGCGTAGGGGGGCTTAATGAAAAACTGTTTTTT
many	TRBV6-1	NA	TRBJ1-2	CASTITHRSNYGYTF	TGTGCCAGCACCATTACTCATCGGTCTAACTATGGCTACACCTTC
many	TRBV12-3/TRBV12-4	TRBD1	TRBJ2-7	CASSSRTGGGGYF	TGTGCCAGCAGTTCCCGGACAGGGGGCGGTGGGTACTTC
few	TRBV11-2	NA	TRBJ2-5	CASSFYVEGTQYF	TGTGCCAGCAGCTTCTACGTAGAGGGTACCCAGTACTTC